The 21 T cell receptor beta chains below come from one sample, sequenced in a study of PD-1 blockade in classical Hodgkin lymphoma. Specified time point: newly diagnosed, previously untreated cHL patient sample. Assay: immunoSEQ multiplex PCR; the TCRdb copy retains only in-frame clones and omits some. The table lists around 26,000 clones, about 94% of them singletons. The sample comprised peripheral blood mononuclear cells (PBMCs). These receptors were taken from a human donor with classical Hodgkin lymphoma.

This clone was seen just once. The chain links TRBV28 to TRBJ1-4, with 7 bases lining up with TRBD1. Germline V lookup: CDR1 MDHEN, CDR2 SYDVKM. J was trimmed by 9 bases and V by 8 bases; bases with no gene match: 9. This CDR3 is built from 13 residues. The CDR3, as DNA: TGTGCCAGCGGGGACAGATGGGGTAAAAAACTGTTTTTT. It is translated as CASGDRWGKKLFF. Drawing the rest from reference TRBV28 and TRBJ1-4, the complete variable domain is DVKVTQSSRYLVKRTGEKVFLECVQDMDHENMFWYRQDPGLGLRLIYFSYDVKMKEKGDIPEGYSVSREKKERFSLILESASTNQTSMYLCASGDRWGKKLFFGSGTQLSVL.

V is TRBV6-4 and J is TRBJ2-2, with TRBD1 matching 10 bases. Germline lookup yields CDR1 MRHNA and CDR2 SNTAGT. The CDR3 is 17 amino acids. V gave up 5 bases and J gave up 7 bases; unmatched junction bases: 13. The CDR3 loop is CASSPRSGTGVIGELFF. The CDR3 DNA follows: TGTGCCAGCAGTCCGCGGTCCGGGACAGGGGTCATCGGGGAGCTGTTTTTT.

The chain carries TRBV7-2 and TRBJ1-2; D is possibly TRBD1 (5 bases). Germline V gene lookup returns CDR1 SGHTA and CDR2 FQGNSA. There are 14 residues in the CDR3. V was shortened by 5 bases and J by 4 bases, with 14 bases between the two germline ends. The CDR3, as DNA: TGTGCCAGCAGCCTCGCCTCTGGGGGCTATGGCTACACCTTC. Its translation is CASSLASGGYGYTF.

The chain joins TRBV7-9 to TRBJ1-1; 8 bases are shared with TRBD1. Per the germline V gene, CDR1 is SEHNR and CDR2 is FQNEAQ (reference sequence). This CDR3 is 15 amino acids long. V shed 3 bases and J 4 bases; nucleotides not matched to a gene: 7. CDR3 amino acids: CASSFGQGGVTEAFF. DNA for the CDR3: TGTGCCAGCAGCTTTGGACAGGGCGGTGTCACTGAAGCTTTCTTT.

This clone was counted between two and nine times. The V and J genes are TRBV14 and TRBJ2-2, with 11 positions matching TRBD1. Germline lookup yields CDR1 SGHDN and CDR2 FVKESK. Trimming cost V 1 base and J 2 bases; bases outside gene matches: 12. There are 20 residues in the CDR3. CDR3 sequence reads: CASSQVGLPRTGGNTGELFF. In nucleotides, the CDR3 is TGTGCCAGCAGCCAAGTAGGGCTACCTCGGACAGGGGGCAACACCGGGGAGCTGTTTTTT.

V gene TRBV21-1 combines with J gene TRBJ1-2; TRBD1 reflects the table's D call only, with no check against the DNA. TRBV21-1 is an annotated pseudogene. CDR3 length equals 18 residues. Here the CDR3 reads CASSALADRLLISYGYTF. The CDR3 nucleotides read TGTGCCAGCAGCGCATTGGCCGACAGGCTTCTGATTTCCTATGGCTACACCTTC.

The chain is built from TRBV11-2 and TRBJ2-7, with D perhaps TRBD1 (5 bases). CDR3 length: 12 amino acids. In germline, CDR1 is SGHAT, CDR2 FQNNGV. V lost 2 bases and J lost 7, with 9 bases in between. The CDR3 reads CASSLTRQEQYF. The CDR3 bases are TGTGCCAGCAGCTTAACGAGACAGGAGCAGTACTTC.

The sample holds one count of this clone. The rearrangement links TRBV11-2 to TRBJ1-5; 7 nucleotides line up with TRBD1. Germline values: CDR1 SGHAT, CDR2 FQNNGV. The CDR3 is made up of 15 amino acids. V shed 1 base, J shed 6 bases, and the junction held 6 bases outside the gene matches. The CDR3: CASSLGTGPTQPQHF. The DNA of the CDR3 is TGTGCCAGCAGCTTAGGGACAGGCCCTACTCAGCCCCAGCATTTT.

This chain connects TRBV9 to TRBJ2-5; D is ambiguous. Trimming left V 0 bases short and J 5 bases short, with 17 bases between. The CDR3 runs to 16 residues. CDR1 and CDR2 from the germline V gene are SGDLS and YYNGEE. The CDR3 coding sequence is TGTGCCAGCAGCGTAGGGCCATGGCCGGAGAGGGAGACCCAGTACTTC. Protein: CASSVGPWPERETQYF.

The chain joins TRBV7-6 to TRBJ2-7; D unclear. CDR3 size: 15 residues. The V gene's germline CDR1 is SGHVS and CDR2 FNYEAQ. Trimming took 1 base from V and 0 from J, leaving 10 bases between them. CDR3 DNA sequence: TGTGCCAGCAGCTTAGGACGGCAGAACTCCTACGAGCAGTACTTC. Amino acid sequence: CASSLGRQNSYEQYF.

The chain combines TRBV11-2 with TRBJ1-1; maybe TRBD1 (5 bases). Trimming shortened V by 5 bases and J by 4 bases, and 17 bases separated the two germline ends. There are 15 residues in the CDR3. Germline assignment: CDR1 SGHAT and CDR2 FQNNGV. DNA for the CDR3: TGTGCCAGCAGCCCCCCAGGGAGGGTAGGCACTGAAGCTTTCTTT. This sequence encodes CASSPPGRVGTEAFF. Full variable domain (missing parts from reference TRBV11-2 and TRBJ1-1): EAGVAQSPRYKIIEKRQSVAFWCNPISGHATLYWYQQILGQGPKLLIQFQNNGVVDDSQLPKDRFSAERLKGVDSTLKIQPAKLEDSAVYLCASSPPGRVGTEAFFGQGTRLTVV.

The rearrangement uses TRBV11-2 and TRBJ2-7, with D perhaps matching TRBD1 (6 bases). Trimming removed 1 base from V and 3 bases from J, with 10 bases in between. The CDR3 sequence is 14 residues long. The germline V gene has CDR1 SGHAT and CDR2 FQNNGV. The DNA for the CDR3 is TGTGCCAGCAGCTTAGGCTACAGGGTCTACGAGCAGTACTTC. This gives the protein CASSLGYRVYEQYF.

This chain uses TRBV2 with TRBJ1-3, with D perhaps TRBD1 (5 bases). The CDR3 is made up of 15 amino acids. Between the trimmed V and J ends, which lost 6 bases and 0 bases, there was a span of 12 bases. Germline V gene lookup returns CDR1 SNHLY and CDR2 FYNNEI. The CDR3: CASRRDLFSGNTIYF. CDR3 sequence (DNA): TGTGCCAGCAGACGGGACCTTTTCTCTGGAAACACCATATATTTT.

The chain employs TRBV13 and TRBJ2-7; 7 nucleotides line up with TRBD2. This CDR3 region has 14 residues. Germline CDR1 is PRHDT and CDR2 is FYEKMQ (reference sequence). J was trimmed by 3 bases and V by 4 bases; bases with no gene match: 6. This CDR3 is CASSSGGLLYEQYF. The DNA of the CDR3 is TGTGCCAGCAGCTCGGGGGGACTACTCTACGAGCAGTACTTC.

The CDR3 protein is CASSLGQGGRTEAFF. Written as DNA, the CDR3 is TGTGCCAGCAGCTTAGGTCAGGGTGGAAGAACTGAAGCTTTCTTT. The chain has TRBV7-6 and TRBJ1-1; a possible D gene is TRBD1 (5 bases). Germline V gives CDR1 SGHVS, CDR2 FNYEAQ. V was trimmed by 1 base and J by 5 bases, leaving 14 bases between them. This CDR3 is built from 15 residues.

The chain has TRBV28 and TRBJ2-2; 10 nucleotides line up with TRBD2. This CDR3 is built from 15 residues. After removal of 5 bases from V and 6 bases from J, the junction contained 6 bases not matched to a gene. The germline V gene has CDR1 MDHEN and CDR2 SYDVKM. The CDR3 is CASSPAGGPAGELFF. As DNA, the CDR3 is TGTGCCAGCAGTCCAGCGGGGGGGCCAGCCGGGGAGCTGTTTTTT.

This clone was observed once. As DNA, the CDR3 is TGTGCCAGTACCCCCCCCGCCGGGACAGGCTCTGGCTACACCTTC. It specifies CASTPPAGTGSGYTF. The V gene is TRBV19, the J gene TRBJ1-2, with 8 bases identical to TRBD1. Germline V lookup: CDR1 LNHDA, CDR2 SQIVND (reference sequence). Germline trimming cut 7 bases from V and 7 bases from J; bases unmatched to any gene: 14. This CDR3 is built from 15 residues.

This chain connects TRBV5-8 to TRBJ2-2; D gene unclear. This CDR3 has 15 amino acids. V dropped 1 base and J dropped 2 bases, with 9 bases sitting between them. Germline-derived CDR1 and CDR2 are SGHTS and YDEGEE. The chain's CDR3 is CASSLYDFNTGELFF. Written as DNA, the CDR3 is TGTGCCAGCAGCTTGTATGACTTCAACACCGGGGAGCTGTTTTTT.

The chain has TRBV2 and TRBJ1-2; D is uncertain. The V gene's germline CDR1 is SNHLY and CDR2 FYNNEI. The CDR3 runs to 14 residues. V lost 1 base, J lost 2 bases, and 8 bases lay in between. Here the CDR3 reads CASSEVKGNYGYTF. CDR3 sequence (DNA): TGTGCCAGCAGTGAAGTAAAAGGGAACTATGGCTACACCTTC.

In this sample, this clone turned up a few times. The chain is built from TRBV25-1 and TRBJ2-7; D might be TRBD2 (5 bases). CDR1 is MGHDK, CDR2 SYGVNS, per germline. The CDR3 is made up of 13 amino acids. Trimming cost V 6 bases and J 2 bases, with 11 bases left between them. The CDR3 sequence: CASRPTNTYEQYF. CDR3 bases: TGTGCCAGCAGACCGACTAACACCTACGAGCAGTACTTC.

The chain is built from TRBV25-1 and TRBJ1-6; D ambiguous. Trimming took off 4 bases at V and 3 bases at J, with 7 bases between the two ends. The CDR3 is 14 residues long. CDR1 MGHDK and CDR2 SYGVNS come from the germline V gene. The CDR3 is CASSVNGYNSPLHF. The DNA for the CDR3 is TGTGCCAGCAGTGTAAACGGCTATAATTCACCCCTCCACTTT.